The sequence of this T cell receptor (beta chain) was determined in a study of OX40 agonist ivuxolimab in advanced cancers. Looking at the study overall: Ivuxolimab, which is an agonistic anti-OX40 (CD134) antibody, was administered to the patients. People in dose escalation had one of these cancers: hepatocellular carcinoma, melanoma, renal cell or head and neck cancer.

The CDR3 has 11 amino acids. The germline gives CDR1 ENHRY, CDR2 SYGVKD. V lost 8 bases to trimming and J lost 5 bases, with 10 bases between them. Sequenced by immunoSEQ multiplex PCR; TCRdb stores in-frame clones only, minus some. The sample includes about 27,000 clones, over 75% of them seen just once. The gene calls are TRBV10-3 and TRBJ2-7, with TRBD1 as a possible D gene (5 bases). Sequenced material: CD4+ or CD8+ T cells sorted from blood, taken in a trial of the OX40 agonist ivuxolimab. The receptor comes from an adult with an advanced solid tumor such as melanoma, head and neck, liver or kidney cancer. The DNA for the CDR3 is TGTGCCATCGGCAGGGCCGACGAGCAGTACTTC. Protein: CAIGRADEQYF.